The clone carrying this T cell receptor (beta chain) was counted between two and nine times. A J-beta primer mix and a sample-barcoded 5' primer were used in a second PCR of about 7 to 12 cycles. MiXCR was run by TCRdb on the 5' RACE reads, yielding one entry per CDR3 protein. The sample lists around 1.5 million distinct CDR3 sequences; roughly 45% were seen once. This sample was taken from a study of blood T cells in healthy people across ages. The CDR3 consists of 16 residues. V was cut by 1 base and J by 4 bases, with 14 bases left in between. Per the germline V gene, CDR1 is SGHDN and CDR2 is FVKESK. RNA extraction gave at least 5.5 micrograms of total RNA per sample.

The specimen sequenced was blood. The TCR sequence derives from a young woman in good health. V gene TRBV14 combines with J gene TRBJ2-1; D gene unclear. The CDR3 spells CASSQGWLAAYNEQFF. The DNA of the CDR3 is TGTGCCAGCAGCCAAGGTTGGTTAGCCGCTTACAATGAGCAGTTCTTC. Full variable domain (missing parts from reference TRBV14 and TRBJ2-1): EAGVTQFPSHSVIEKGQTVTLRCDPISGHDNLYWYRRVMGKEIKFLLHFVKESKQDESGMPNNRFLAERTGGTYSTLKVQPAELEDSGVYFCASSQGWLAAYNEQFFGPGTRLTVL.